A single sample gave rise to the 23 T cell receptor beta chains below, sequenced in a study of identical twins. In TCRdb, the 5' RACE reads were re-called with MiXCR into one record per CDR3 protein. The sample carries just under 650,000 distinct CDR3 sequences, under 8.5% recorded once. This sample also appeared in a second study, on yellow fever vaccine responses in identical twins.

The sequenced material came from PBMCs. The receptors here all came from a woman between 18 and 30 years old in good health.

This clonotype was counted only a few times. This chain joins TRBV29-1 and TRBJ2-7; 11 positions match TRBD2. Germline V gene sequence: CDR1 SQVTM, CDR2 ANQGSEA. After removal of 4 bases from V and 5 bases from J, the junction contained 22 bases not matched to a gene. CDR3 size: 19 residues. CDR3 in DNA: TGCAGCGTTGTTGATAGCAGGACACTGAGACTAGCGGGACCCCACGAGCAGTACTTC. Residues: CSVVDSRTLRLAGPHEQYF.

This clonotype appeared many times. The CDR3 loop is CASRGTGGIEQYF. The CDR3 region has the DNA TGCGCCAGCCGGGGGACAGGGGGCATCGAGCAGTACTTC. The rearrangement links TRBV5-1 to TRBJ2-7; 12 bases align to TRBD1. CDR1 and CDR2 (germline): SGHRS, YFSETQ. The CDR3 covers 13 residues. Trimming cost V 7 bases and J 6 bases; bases outside gene matches: 5. The full variable domain, with the rest looked up from reference TRBV5-1 and TRBJ2-7, is KAGVTQTPRYLIKTRGQQVTLSCSPISGHRSVSWYQQTPGQGLQFLFEYFSETQRNKGNFPGRFSGRQFSNSRSEMNVSTLELGDSALYLCASRGTGGIEQYFGPGTRLTVT.

The chain joins TRBV11-2 to TRBJ2-3; 8 bases map to TRBD1. V shed 0 bases, J shed 4 bases, and the junction held 6 bases outside the gene matches. The CDR3 extends over 16 amino acids. Germline CDR1 is SGHAT and CDR2 is FQNNGV. As DNA, the CDR3 is TGTGCCAGCAGCTTAGAGTCAGGGGGCAGCGCAGATACGCAGTATTTT. It specifies CASSLESGGSADTQYF.

V is TRBV7-9 and J is TRBJ2-7; a possible D gene is TRBD2 (6 bases). Germline CDR1 and CDR2: SEHNR and FQNEAQ (reference sequence). Between the trimmed V and J ends, which lost 5 bases and 9 bases, there was a span of 17 bases. The CDR3 consists of 13 residues. In DNA form, the CDR3 reads TGTGCCAGCAGCCCTGATGGGGGGTTGGTGCAGTACTTC. Its protein product is CASSPDGGLVQYF.

Many counts were recorded for this clonotype. This sequence joins TRBV28 and TRBJ2-7; D uncertain. The V gene lost 5 bases and the J gene lost 0 bases, with 20 bases spanning the gap. Germline V lookup: CDR1 MDHEN, CDR2 SYDVKM. This CDR3 has 17 residues. CDR3 coding DNA: TGTGCCAGCAGTCCCCTCGTACCAAAGGGCCTCTCCTACGAGCAGTACTTC. Translated, it gives CASSPLVPKGLSYEQYF.

V is TRBV9 and J is TRBJ2-1, with 11 positions matching TRBD2. V lost 3 bases and J lost 1; bases outside the gene matches: 9. Germline lookup yields CDR1 SGDLS and CDR2 YYNGEE. The CDR3 loop spans 18 amino acids. CDR3 in amino acids: CASSASLRLAGSYNEQFF. The CDR3 nucleotides are TGTGCCAGCAGCGCGAGCCTTAGACTAGCGGGGTCCTACAATGAGCAGTTCTTC.

This clonotype was counted between two and nine times. The chain recombines TRBV7-8 with TRBJ2-5; D not certain. The V end was cut by 4 bases, the J end by 1 base, with 4 bases between. The germline V gene has CDR1 SGHVS and CDR2 FQNEAQ. The CDR3 extends over 12 amino acids. The CDR3 nucleotides are TGTGCCAGCAGCTCGCTCCAAGAGACCCAGTACTTC. This translates into CASSSLQETQYF.

This clonotype has just a few counts. V usage is TRBV11-1 and J usage is TRBJ2-1, with D perhaps matching TRBD1 (6 bases). Germline CDR1 and CDR2: SGHAT and FQDESV (reference sequence). CDR3 length equals 16 residues. The V and J ends lost 4 bases and 6 bases respectively, with 19 bases between them. The CDR3 coding sequence is TGTGCCAGCAGCTCCAGATCCGGGACACGAACCAATGAGCAGTTCTTC. Protein product: CASSSRSGTRTNEQFF.

Concerning this clonotype: A much bigger clone sits one base away, suggesting this may be a read error. The CDR3 spells CASSQYYEQYF. DNA of the CDR3: TGTGCCAGCAGCCAATACTACGAGCAGTACTTC. V is TRBV3-1 and J is TRBJ2-7; D gene unclear. The V end was cut by 2 bases, the J end by 3 bases, with 2 bases between. This CDR3 has 11 residues. Looked up from germline, CDR1 is LGHDT and CDR2 is YNNKEL (reference sequence).

V gene TRBV2 combines with J gene TRBJ2-3; 11 bases align to TRBD2. The CDR3 is 18 amino acids. The V gene's germline CDR1 is SNHLY and CDR2 FYNNEI. V lost 11 bases and J lost 6; bases outside the gene matches: 22. In nucleotides, the CDR3 is TGTGCCTTCTGCTTCCCCCCCGGGCTAGCGGGAGGTCCGGATACGCAGTATTTT. It translates to CAFCFPPGLAGGPDTQYF. The full variable domain, completed using reference TRBV2 and TRBJ2-3, is EPEVTQTPSHQVTQMGQEVILRCVPISNHLYFYWYRQILGQKVEFLVSFYNNEISEKSEIFDDQFSVERPDGSNFTLKIRSTKLEDSAMYFCAFCFPPGLAGGPDTQYFGPGTRLTVL.

The chain is built from TRBV5-6 and TRBJ2-3; 13 nucleotides match TRBD2. The CDR3 extends over 17 amino acids. Germline V CDR1 and CDR2: SGHDT, YYEEEE. The trim removed 1 base at V and 6 bases at J, leaving 8 bases unmatched. CDR3 nucleotide sequence: TGTGCCAGCAGCTTGCTCGGGACTAGCGGGAATCGGGATACGCAGTATTTT. It encodes CASSLLGTSGNRDTQYF.

This clonotype has a handful of counts. The chain couples TRBV20-1 to TRBJ2-1; 12 bases are shared with TRBD2. The trim removed 5 bases at V and 5 bases at J, leaving 4 bases unmatched. The germline gives CDR1 DFQATT, CDR2 SNEGSKA (reference sequence). The CDR3 is 14 residues long. CDR3 protein: CSAGRTSGDNEQFF. The CDR3 DNA reads TGCAGTGCTGGTCGGACTAGCGGGGACAATGAGCAGTTCTTC.

This clonotype was counted a few times. The gene calls are TRBV10-3 and TRBJ1-4, with D uncertain. The V gene's germline CDR1 is ENHRY and CDR2 SYGVKD. This CDR3 has 16 amino acids. Trimming pared 2 bases from V and 0 bases from J, leaving 10 bases between. CDR3 sequence reads: CAISEGSVATNEKLFF. CDR3 in DNA: TGTGCCATCAGTGAGGGGAGCGTTGCAACTAATGAAAAACTGTTTTTT.

This clonotype occurred many times. The V and J genes are TRBV6-5 and TRBJ2-3; D possibly corresponds to TRBD2 (6 bases). CDR1 is MNHEY and CDR2 is SVGAGI in the germline V gene. The CDR3 spans 17 residues. V was trimmed by 4 bases and J by 2 bases, leaving 19 bases between them. This CDR3 reads CASSSTSAGWNTDTQYF. The CDR3 region has the DNA TGTGCCAGCAGTTCTACCTCCGCGGGGTGGAACACAGATACGCAGTATTTT.

This sequence joins TRBV25-1 and TRBJ2-7, with D perhaps TRBD1 or TRBD2 (5 bases each). Germline V lookup: CDR1 MGHDK, CDR2 SYGVNS. V was shortened by 6 bases and J by 4 bases, with 13 bases between the two germline ends. The CDR3 runs 13 residues. CDR3 bases: TGTGCCAGCAGAGCGAGGGGCGCGTACGAGCAGTACTTC. It is translated as CASRARGAYEQYF.

This clonotype was observed many times. The chain uses TRBV12-3 or TRBV12-4 and TRBJ2-4; TRBD1 is a possible D gene (6 bases). This CDR3 region has 14 residues. The V end was cut by 5 bases, the J end by 8 bases, with 16 bases between. CDR3 region: CASSKNRVEDIQYF. CDR3 coding DNA: TGTGCCAGCAGTAAGAACAGGGTTGAGGACATTCAGTACTTC.

This clonotype was detected many times. The chain uses TRBV12-3 or TRBV12-4 and TRBJ2-5; 8 nucleotides line up with TRBD2. V shed 7 bases, J shed 5 bases, and the junction held 6 bases outside the gene matches. The CDR3 extends over 13 amino acids. The CDR3 protein is CASTRGGRETQYF. In DNA, the CDR3 is TGTGCCAGCACCCGGGGGGGCCGGGAGACCCAGTACTTC.

This chain links TRBV12-3 or TRBV12-4 with TRBJ2-1; D call uncertain. The CDR3 extends over 14 amino acids. Deletions cut 1 base from V and 8 bases from J, with 12 bases between. The CDR3 DNA reads as TGTGCCAGCAGTTTAGACCCAGGACGGTATGAGCAGTTCTTC. Amino acid sequence: CASSLDPGRYEQFF.

This clonotype has ten or more counts. The chain combines TRBV24-1 with TRBJ1-4; 9 positions agree with TRBD1. Trimming cost V 1 base and J 8 bases; bases outside gene matches: 4. This CDR3 has 15 residues. Per the germline V gene, CDR1 is KGHDR and CDR2 is SFDVKD. The CDR3 region is CATSDLRQGGEKLFF. CDR3 bases: TGTGCCACCAGTGATTTAAGACAGGGGGGCGAAAAACTGTTTTTT.

This clonotype has ten or more counts. The gene calls are TRBV29-1 and TRBJ2-5, with 9 nucleotides matching TRBD2. CDR3 length: 16 amino acids. Per the germline V gene, CDR1 is SQVTM and CDR2 is ANQGSEA. Trimming removed 6 bases from V and 5 bases from J; junction bases left unmatched: 16. The CDR3: CSVHDGLAGPRETQYF. In DNA form, the CDR3 reads TGCAGCGTGCATGACGGGCTAGCGGGACCCCGGGAGACCCAGTACTTC.

This clonotype has at least ten counts. The chain joins TRBV24-1 to TRBJ2-1; TRBD2 aligns across 11 bases. Trimming took 3 bases from V and 7 from J; bases not matched to a gene: 10. Looked up from germline, CDR1 is KGHDR and CDR2 is SFDVKD. This CDR3 spans 17 amino acids. CDR3 DNA sequence: TGTGCCACCAGTGATACCGGAACTAGCGGGAGAGTGAATGAGCAGTTCTTC. Residues: CATSDTGTSGRVNEQFF.

In its sample, this clonotype was seen many times. The chain employs TRBV3-1 and TRBJ2-7; 7 positions agree with TRBD2. The trim removed 0 bases at V and 3 bases at J, leaving 11 bases unmatched. CDR1 and CDR2 (germline): LGHDT, YNNKEL (reference sequence). The CDR3 is 17 residues long. The CDR3 spells CASSQERYGGSNYEQYF. The CDR3 DNA follows: TGTGCCAGCAGCCAAGAAAGGTACGGCGGGAGTAACTACGAGCAGTACTTC.

This clonotype was counted many times. Relative to the germline gene, one junction end is altered; a read error may explain this. The chain links TRBV12-3 or TRBV12-4 to TRBJ2-4; 8 bases fit TRBD1. This CDR3 contains 12 residues. The CDR3 DNA follows: TGTGCCAGCAGCCTAACGGACAGGGATTTTCACTTC. Protein sequence: CASSLTDRDFHF.